This TCR beta chain was observed in a study of naive and memory T cell subsets. After CD4 positive bead selection, the CD4-negative fraction gave CD8 T cells. Four subsets defined by CD45RA and CD27 were sorted after CD3, CD4, CD8 and live/dead staining. The beta constant-region primer was an equimolar mix of two oligonucleotides covering TRBC1 and TRBC2. Ligation attached a single-stranded oligonucleotide with a 12-nucleotide UMI and the SP2 primer to the cDNA 3' end. MiXCR, applied by TCRdb to the UMI-ligation and nested PCR reads, yields one record per CDR3 protein. The sample includes 130,000 to 150,000 distinct CDR3 sequences, over 15% of them seen just once. This clonotype was counted many times. Its target is not known. Germline values: CDR1 ENHRY, CDR2 SYGVKD. The CDR3 length is 14 residues. The V segment lost 11 bases and the J segment 7 bases; nucleotides outside the gene matches: 10. Points from the study as a whole: Over 90% of naive TCR sequences appeared only once after error correction, unlike memory subsets.

This sequence joins TRBV10-3 and TRBJ2-1; TRBD2 aligns across 11 bases. The clonotype comes from a human donor in good health. Sequencing input: naive CD4+ T cells from blood. CDR3 sequence (DNA): TGTGCCGCGAAGACTAGCGGGGCGAGAAATGAGCAGTTCTTC. This gives the protein CAAKTSGARNEQFF.